The T cell receptor beta chain described here comes from a study of shared clonotypes between healthy human individuals. Turning to the study itself: The cohort had two women and a few men, ages 18 to 49. Three plates each covered CD4 naive and memory; CD8 naive two, CD8 memory one.

Execution of the assay was at deep level. Method: immunoSEQ multiplex PCR; TCRdb's copy keeps in-frame clones and lacks some. The sample has about 1 million clones, approximately 68% seen once. Trimming stripped 3 bases from V and 7 bases from J, with 16 bases between. CDR3 length equals 16 residues. CDR1 is MNHNS and CDR2 is SASEGT in the germline V gene. The authors divided CD4+ cells into CD45RA+ naive and CD45RA-negative memory subsets. The chain links TRBV6-1 to TRBJ1-6; TRBD1 might be the D (6 bases). This sequence was found in a young man in good health. What was sequenced was memory CD4+ T cells sorted from blood. As to subset: CD45RA-negative fraction. The CDR3 region has the DNA TGTGCCAGCAGTGACTGGGGGCAACTGGAGAATTCACCCCTCCACTTT. Translated, it gives CASSDWGQLENSPLHF.